What follows is one T cell receptor (beta chain) and its context. TCRdb used MiXCR to reprocess the RT-PCR reads, holding one entry per CDR3 protein. Seen here are 65,000 to 80,000 distinct CDR3 sequences, less than 30% observed once, and the top ten hold approximately 25%. This entry belongs to a study of patients and donors after allogeneic stem cell transplantation. CDR1 MNHEY and CDR2 SMNVEV come from the germline V gene (reference sequence). The length of the CDR3 is 17 residues. The germline V and J ends were trimmed by 5 bases and 3 bases, with 19 bases remaining between them. The chain has TRBV27 and TRBJ2-2; D is unclear. This receptor was taken from a human donor who was either an allogeneic HSCT recipient or a stem cell or donor lymphocyte infusion donor (not recorded which). It is not recorded whose cells these are; they may come from a transplant donor. Material: blood, either unsorted or a sorted T cell fraction (not recorded which). CDR3 region: CASSPTFLRRDTGELFF. In DNA, the CDR3 is TGTGCCAGCAGTCCCACCTTCCTTCGTAGGGACACCGGGGAGCTGTTTTTT.